This entry describes one T cell receptor (beta chain). As processed by the authors: Quantification of nucleated cells was approximated via reference gene primer amplification. Produced via immunoSEQ multiplex PCR; TCRdb's table is partial and in-frame only. The DNA gave D and trimming, while V, J and clone size come from that table. The sample has about 240,000 clones; more than 75% are singletons. With V trimmed by 0 bases and J by 3 bases, 9 bases remained unmatched. The CDR3 is made up of 16 amino acids. The germline gives CDR1 SGDLS, CDR2 YYNGEE. The data were obtained in a study of blood T cell repertoires in COVID-19. Overall study: Sites in the United States, Italy and Spain provided acute and convalescent COVID-19 samples. Sample material is recorded as cDNA or gDNA derived from T cells, B-cell-depleted T cells, or PBMCs.

The TCR sequence derives from a woman in her 70s with active or convalescent COVID-19. This chain connects TRBV9 to TRBJ2-7; 7 positions agree with TRBD1. Sequences were obtained from peripheral blood. The CDR3 protein is CASSVDGGQLYYEQYF. The CDR3 DNA sequence: TGTGCCAGCAGCGTAGATGGGGGACAGCTGTACTACGAGCAGTACTTC.